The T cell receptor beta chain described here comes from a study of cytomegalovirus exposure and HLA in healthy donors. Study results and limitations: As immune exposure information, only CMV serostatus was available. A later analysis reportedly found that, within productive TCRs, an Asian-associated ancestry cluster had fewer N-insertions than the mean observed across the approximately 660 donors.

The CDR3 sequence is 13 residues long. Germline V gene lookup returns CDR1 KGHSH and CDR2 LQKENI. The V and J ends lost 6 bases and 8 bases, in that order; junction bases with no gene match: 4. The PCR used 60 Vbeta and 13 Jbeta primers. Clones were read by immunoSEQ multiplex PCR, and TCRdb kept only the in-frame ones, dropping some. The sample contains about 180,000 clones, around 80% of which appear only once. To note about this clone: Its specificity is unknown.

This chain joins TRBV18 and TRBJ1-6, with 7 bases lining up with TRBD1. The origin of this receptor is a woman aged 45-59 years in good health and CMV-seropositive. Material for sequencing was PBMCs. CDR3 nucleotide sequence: TGTGCCAGCTCCGGGACAGAACATTCACCCCTCCACTTT. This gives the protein CASSGTEHSPLHF.